Listed below are T cell receptor beta chains from one sample, sequenced in a study of cytomegalovirus exposure and HLA in healthy donors. The method was immunoSEQ multiplex PCR; TCRdb's version includes in-frame clones alone and lacks a portion of them. Among about 160,000 clones listed, 60% to 80% were seen once. The sequencing input was PBMCs. The receptors were gathered from a woman aged 45-60 years in good health and CMV-seropositive. Each CDR3 is given with its conserved first and last residue. The D gene is left open where the match is weak. Size values are once, few and many counts, or a class for expanded clones, and some rows have none.

>NA|TRBD1|TRBJ2-7|TRBV6-1
TGTGCCAGCAGTGGCAGGACAGGGACAAACGAGCAGTACTTC
CASSGRTGTNEQYF
>NA|TRBD1|TRBJ1-6|TRBV13
TGTGCCAGCAGCCCCCGGACAGGGATACGGGATTCACCCCTCCACTTT
CASSPRTGIRDSPLHF
>NA|TRBD2|TRBJ2-7|TRBV10-3
TGTGCCATCGGCGGCGGGGGATTGCGTTACGAGCAGTACTTC
CAIGGGGLRYEQYF
>NA|NA|TRBJ1-2|TRBV19
TGTGCCAGTATTTCCGGGTACCGGGACACCTACTATGGCTACACCTTC
CASISGYRDTYYGYTF
>NA|NA|TRBJ1-2|TRBV27
TGTGCCAGCAGTCAAAGAGCCGCGGAGGGCTACACCTTC
CASSQRAAEGYTF
>NA|TRBD1|TRBJ1-6|TRBV28
TGTGCCACCGGTAGAGGGACAGGGGTAACACCCCTCCACTTT
CATGRGTGVTPLHF
>NA|TRBD1|TRBJ1-5|TRBV18
TGTGCCAGCTCACCACCGGGACAGGGTGGCCAGCCCCAGCATTTT
CASSPPGQGGQPQHF
>NA|TRBD2|TRBJ2-3|TRBV9
TGTGCCAGCAGCGTTGCAGCGGGGGGCGGCACAGATACGCAGTATTTT
CASSVAAGGGTDTQYF
>few|NA|TRBJ2-4|TRBV10-3
TGTGCCATCGTTCCCCAATCCCGGTCCGACATCGAGATAGCCAAAAACATTCAGTACTTC
CAIVPQSRSDIEIAKNIQYF
>few|NA|TRBJ1-2|TRBV15
TGTGCCACCAGCAGACCCGGGGCGGGGTTCTATGGCTACACCTTC
CATSRPGAGFYGYTF
>NA|NA|TRBJ1-1|TRBV29-1
TGCAGCGTTTCAGGGGTAAGAGGGACTGAAGCTTTCTTT
CSVSGVRGTEAFF
>NA|TRBD1|TRBJ1-2|TRBV29-1
TGCAGCGTCCCCGGGGTAGTCCCGGACAGGGAGGATGGCTACACCTTC
CSVPGVVPDREDGYTF
>few|TRBD1|TRBJ2-7|TRBV7-2
TGTGCCAGCAGCCAGGACAGGGGGCTCGACGAGCAGTACTTC
CASSQDRGLDEQYF
>few|NA|TRBJ2-1|TRBV4-2
TGTGCCAGCAGCCAAGCGGCCGGGACTTCCAATGAGCAGTTCTTC
CASSQAAGTSNEQFF
>NA|NA|TRBJ2-1|TRBV5-5
TGTGCCAGCAGCCTTCGGTACAATGAGCAGTTCTTC
CASSLRYNEQFF
>once|NA|TRBJ1-4|TRBV7-8
TGTGCCAGCAGCTTAAAGCGGGGGAGTACTGATGAAAAACTGTTTTTT
CASSLKRGSTDEKLFF
>NA|TRBD2|TRBJ2-1|TRBV27
TGTGCCAGCAGTTTACTGGGAGGTAGCGGGGTCTCCTACAATGAGCAGTTCTTC
CASSLLGGSGVSYNEQFF